These 15 T cell receptor beta chains were all obtained from the same sample, sequenced in a study of T-cell reconstitution after alpha-beta-depleted transplantation in children. This sample's TCRbeta library carried unique molecular identifier barcodes. TCRdb re-derived calls from the PCR reads in MiXCR, one entry per CDR3 protein. The sample shows roughly 610,000 distinct CDR3 sequences, 10% to 13% of them seen only once. Here the sequenced sample was PBMCs from the stem cell graft donor, taken from the stem cell graft. The receptor source for this set is a human donor who donated a stem cell graft to a child with acute myeloid leukemia.

The rearrangement links TRBV7-6 to TRBJ2-7; D unclear. This CDR3 region has 13 residues. Germline CDR1 is SGHVS and CDR2 is FNYEAQ. V was trimmed by 2 bases and J by 6 bases, leaving 11 bases between them. CDR3 in DNA: TGTGCCAGCAGCTTAAACCGAAACAGCGAGCAGTACTTC. The encoded protein is CASSLNRNSEQYF.

This clonotype was seen only a few times. CDR3 in amino acids: CSAGSSGQGLYEQYF. CDR3 DNA sequence: TGCAGTGCTGGGTCATCGGGACAGGGGTTGTACGAGCAGTACTTC. The chain is built from TRBV20-1 and TRBJ2-7; 10 nucleotides align to TRBD1. Germline assignment: CDR1 DFQATT and CDR2 SNEGSKA (reference sequence). V shed 5 bases, J shed 4 bases, and the junction held 11 bases outside the gene matches. This CDR3 has 15 amino acids.

This clonotype came up many times. The chain links TRBV12-3 or TRBV12-4 to TRBJ1-2; 8 bases agree with TRBD1. J lost 8 bases, V lost 6 bases, and 11 bases had no gene match. The CDR3 length is 14 residues. DNA for the CDR3: TGTGCCAGCAGCATAGGACAGGGAGGGATCGGCTACACCTTC. Its protein product is CASSIGQGGIGYTF.

This clonotype came up a few times. V and J are TRBV30 and TRBJ2-7; possible D gene TRBD2, 5 bases. The germline V gene encodes CDR1 GTSNPN and CDR2 SVGIG (reference sequence). V shed 2 bases and J shed 7 bases, with 15 bases lying between them. This CDR3 spans 13 amino acids. CDR3 amino acids: CAWSYRGPREQYF. Here the CDR3 DNA reads TGTGCCTGGAGTTACAGAGGGCCCAGGGAGCAGTACTTC. The variable domain in full, with the rest retrieved from reference TRBV30 and TRBJ2-7, is SQTIHQWPATLVQPVGSPLSLECTVEGTSNPNLYWYRQAAGRGLQLLFYSVGIGQISSEVPQNLSASRPQDRQFILSSKKLLLSDSGFYLCAWSYRGPREQYFGPGTRLTVT.

This clonotype was recorded at least ten times. The rearrangement joins TRBV12-5 to TRBJ1-1; D remains ambiguous. V shed 3 bases and J shed 0 bases, with 5 bases lying between them. Germline CDR1 and CDR2: LGHNT and FRNRAP. The CDR3 totals 13 residues. The CDR3 DNA reads as TGTGCTAGTGGTTTAGAAGTGAACACTGAAGCTTTCTTT. This sequence encodes CASGLEVNTEAFF.

In its sample, this clonotype was seen a few times. This chain joins TRBV12-3 or TRBV12-4 and TRBJ2-5; D not resolved. The CDR3 is 13 amino acids. Deletions cut 2 bases from V and 7 bases from J, with 11 bases between. The CDR3 sequence: CASSLLPLTTQYF. The CDR3 bases are TGTGCCAGCAGTTTACTCCCCCTCACGACCCAGTACTTC.

This rearrangement joins TRBV20-1 to TRBJ2-1, with 11 bases identical to TRBD2. There are 14 residues in the CDR3. J gave up 5 bases and V 5 bases, and 5 bases lay outside the gene matches. Germline loops: CDR1 DFQATT, CDR2 SNEGSKA (reference sequence). The CDR3 protein is CSAWGTSGNNEQFF. CDR3 DNA sequence: TGCAGTGCTTGGGGGACTAGCGGCAACAATGAGCAGTTCTTC.

The rearrangement joins TRBV7-8 to TRBJ2-3; TRBD2 agrees at 8 bases. CDR3 length equals 17 residues. CDR1 is SGHVS and CDR2 is FQNEAQ in the germline V gene. J was trimmed by 0 bases and V by 0 bases; bases with no gene match: 5. The CDR3 DNA is TGTGCCAGCAGCTTAGCGCGACTAGCGCAAAGCACAGATACGCAGTATTTT. Translation: CASSLARLAQSTDTQYF.

This clonotype occurred a few times. This chain joins TRBV7-8 and TRBJ2-1; the match to TRBD2 covers 9 bases. Germline CDR1 SGHVS, CDR2 FQNEAQ. The CDR3 runs 14 residues. With 7 bases clipped from V and 9 bases from J, the junction kept 10 bases outside the gene matches. CDR3 nucleotides: TGTGCCAGCATCCAAAGCGGGAGGAACGGTGAGCAGTTCTTC. Translated, it gives CASIQSGRNGEQFF.

This chain links TRBV4-3 with TRBJ2-7; 8 bases map to TRBD1. With 2 bases clipped from V and 4 bases from J, the junction kept 7 bases outside the gene matches. Per the germline V gene, CDR1 is LGHNA and CDR2 is YSLEER. The length of the CDR3 is 15 residues. The CDR3 sequence: CASSQSGTGDYEQYF. CDR3 nucleotides: TGCGCCAGCAGCCAATCCGGGACAGGCGATTACGAGCAGTACTTC.

This clonotype was observed at least ten times. This chain uses TRBV27 with TRBJ2-1; weak D call: TRBD1 (6 bases). The V end lost 2 bases, the J end lost 0 bases, and 17 bases lay between the germline ends. CDR1 and CDR2 from the germline V gene are MNHEY and SMNVEV (reference sequence). The CDR3 consists of 18 residues. CDR3 nucleotide sequence: TGTGCCAGCAGTTTAAGGGGTAGGGGGTCTTTCTCCTACAATGAGCAGTTCTTC. Protein product: CASSLRGRGSFSYNEQFF.

The chain combines TRBV19 with TRBJ2-1, with D perhaps matching TRBD1 (6 bases). Looked up from germline, CDR1 is LNHDA and CDR2 is SQIVND (reference sequence). Trimming left V 7 bases short and J 4 bases short, with 11 bases between. The CDR3 covers 13 residues. In DNA, the CDR3 is TGTGCCAGTACCGCCGGACAGTACAATGAGCAGTTCTTC. As protein: CASTAGQYNEQFF.

This clonotype was recorded many times. The CDR3, as DNA: TGTGCCAGCAAGGCAGGGGGCTATTACGAGCAGTACTTC. Residues: CASKAGGYYEQYF. The chain recombines TRBV25-1 with TRBJ2-7; 8 nucleotides line up with TRBD1. Germline trimming cut 7 bases from V and 4 bases from J; bases unmatched to any gene: 6. CDR1 is MGHDK, CDR2 SYGVNS, per germline. This CDR3 spans 13 amino acids.

This clonotype showed up many times. V gene TRBV29-1 combines with J gene TRBJ2-5; 12 nucleotides line up with TRBD2. The CDR3 has 15 residues. The trim removed 1 base at V and 4 bases at J, leaving 4 bases unmatched. Germline V CDR1 and CDR2: SQVTM, ANQGSEA. In nucleotides, the CDR3 is TGCAGCGTTGAAGGAGTACTAGCGGGAGGAGAGACCCAGTACTTC. This translates into CSVEGVLAGGETQYF.

The DNA for the CDR3 is TGCAGCGCCCGACTAGTGGGCTACGAGCAGTACTTC. Protein sequence: CSARLVGYEQYF. The chain links TRBV29-1 to TRBJ2-7, with D possibly TRBD2 on 6 matching bases. CDR1 and CDR2 from the germline V gene are SQVTM and ANQGSEA. V was clipped by 7 bases and J by 3 bases, with 13 bases between them. CDR3 size: 12 residues.